The entry below describes one TCR beta chain. The CDR3 has 16 amino acids. J lost 0 bases, V lost 5 bases, and 2 bases had no gene match. Germline V gene data show CDR1 as LGHNT and CDR2 as FRNRAP. This entry is derived from a study of cytomegalovirus exposure and HLA in healthy donors. In the PCR, 60 Vbeta and 13 Jbeta primers were used. TCRdb's copy holds only in-frame clones and misses some; the assay was immunoSEQ multiplex PCR. The top ten hold around 3.9% of the sample, which has roughly 120,000 clones, about 74% seen once. The TCR comes from a woman in her forties or fifties in good health and CMV-seropositive. Sequencing was done on a sample of PBMCs. This chain joins TRBV12-5 and TRBJ2-2; 11 bases are a match to TRBD2. In DNA, the CDR3 is TGTGCTAGTGGTCTAGCGGGGGGAGCGAACACCGGGGAGCTGTTTTTT. Translating gives CASGLAGGANTGELFF. Combining the CDR3 with reference TRBV12-5 and TRBJ2-2 gives the whole variable domain DARVTQTPRHKVTEMGQEVTMRCQPILGHNTVFWYRQTMMQGLELLAYFRNRAPLDDSGMPKDRFSAEMPDATLATLKIQPSEPRDSAVYFCASGLAGGANTGELFFGEGSRLTVL.